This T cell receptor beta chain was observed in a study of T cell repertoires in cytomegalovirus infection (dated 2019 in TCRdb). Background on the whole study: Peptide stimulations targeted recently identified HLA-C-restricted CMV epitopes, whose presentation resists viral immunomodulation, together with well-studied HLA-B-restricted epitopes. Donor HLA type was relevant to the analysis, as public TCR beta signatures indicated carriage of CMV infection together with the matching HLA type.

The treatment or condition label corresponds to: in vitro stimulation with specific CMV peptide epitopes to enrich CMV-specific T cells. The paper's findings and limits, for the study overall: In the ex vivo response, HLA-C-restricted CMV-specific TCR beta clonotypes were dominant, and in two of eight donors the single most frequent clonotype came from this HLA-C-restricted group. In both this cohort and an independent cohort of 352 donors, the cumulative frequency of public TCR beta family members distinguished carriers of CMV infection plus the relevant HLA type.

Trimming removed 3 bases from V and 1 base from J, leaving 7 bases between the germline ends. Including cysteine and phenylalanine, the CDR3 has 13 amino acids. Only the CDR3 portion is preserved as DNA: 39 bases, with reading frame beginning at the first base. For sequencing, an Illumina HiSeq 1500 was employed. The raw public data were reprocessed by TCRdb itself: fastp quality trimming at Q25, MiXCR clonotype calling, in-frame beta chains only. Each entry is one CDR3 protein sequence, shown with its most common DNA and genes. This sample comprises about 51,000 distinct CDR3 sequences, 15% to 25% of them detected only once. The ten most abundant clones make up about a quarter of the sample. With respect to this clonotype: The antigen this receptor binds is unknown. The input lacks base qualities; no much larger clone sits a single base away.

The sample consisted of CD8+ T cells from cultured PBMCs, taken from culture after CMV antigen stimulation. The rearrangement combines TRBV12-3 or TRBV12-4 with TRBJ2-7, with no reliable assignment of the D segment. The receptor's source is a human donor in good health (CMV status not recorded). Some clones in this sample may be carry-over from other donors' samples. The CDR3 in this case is CASSFVGSYEQYF. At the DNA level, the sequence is TGTGCCAGCAGTTTCGTGGGATCCTACGAGCAGTACTTC.